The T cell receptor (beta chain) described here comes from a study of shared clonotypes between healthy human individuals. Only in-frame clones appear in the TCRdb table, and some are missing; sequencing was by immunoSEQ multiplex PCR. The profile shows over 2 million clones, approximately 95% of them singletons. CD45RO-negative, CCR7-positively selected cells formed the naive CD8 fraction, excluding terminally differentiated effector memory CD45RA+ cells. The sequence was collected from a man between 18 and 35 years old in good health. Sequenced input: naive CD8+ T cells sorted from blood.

The CDR3: CASSYLADYEQYF. The DNA for the CDR3 is TGTGCCAGCAGCTACCTAGCGGACTACGAGCAGTACTTC. The V gene is TRBV5-5, the J gene TRBJ2-7, with TRBD2 identical over 7 bases. This CDR3 has 13 amino acids. CDR1 is SGHKS, CDR2 YYEKEE, per germline (reference sequence). Germline trimming cut 3 bases from V and 3 bases from J; bases unmatched to any gene: 3.